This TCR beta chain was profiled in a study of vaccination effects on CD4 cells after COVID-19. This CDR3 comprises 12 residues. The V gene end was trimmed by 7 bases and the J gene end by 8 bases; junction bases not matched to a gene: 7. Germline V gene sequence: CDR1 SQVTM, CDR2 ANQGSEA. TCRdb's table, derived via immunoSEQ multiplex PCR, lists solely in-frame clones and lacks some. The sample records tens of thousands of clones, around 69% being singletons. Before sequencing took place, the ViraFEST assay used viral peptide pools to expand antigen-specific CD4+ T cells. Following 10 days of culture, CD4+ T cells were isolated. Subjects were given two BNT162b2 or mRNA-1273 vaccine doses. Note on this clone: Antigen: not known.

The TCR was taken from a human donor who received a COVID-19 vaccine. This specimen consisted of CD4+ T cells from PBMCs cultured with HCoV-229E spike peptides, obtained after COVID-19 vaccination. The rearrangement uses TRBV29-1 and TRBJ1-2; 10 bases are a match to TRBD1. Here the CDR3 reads CSGQTGGRGYTF. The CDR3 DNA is TGCAGCGGCCAGACAGGGGGCCGCGGCTACACCTTC.